These 5 T cell receptor beta chains were all obtained from the same sample, sequenced in a study of T cells in localized non-small cell lung cancer. Only in-frame clones appear in the TCRdb table, and some are missing; sequencing was by immunoSEQ multiplex PCR. The sample includes around 40,000 clones, around nine tenths seen only once; the top ten take roughly 2.5%. Sequenced here: peripheral blood, sampled before any cancer treatment. These receptors originate from an older female donor with stage I squamous cell lung carcinoma.

A remark on this clone: Different DNA sequences within this sample yield the same CDR3. The chain couples TRBV7-9 to TRBJ2-7; no definite D call. V lost 1 base and J 3 bases, leaving 10 bases between the germline ends. The CDR3 is 14 amino acids. Germline V gene data show CDR1 as SEHNR and CDR2 as FQNEAQ (reference sequence). The CDR3, as DNA: TGTGCCAGCAGCTTAGAGGTGTGGGGCTACGAGCAGTACTTC. It encodes CASSLEVWGYEQYF.

The genes are TRBV10-1 and TRBJ2-2; no clear D gene. This CDR3 has 12 amino acids. From germline, CDR1 is WNHNN and CDR2 SYGVQD (reference sequence). V was pared by 3 bases and J by 6 bases, with 5 bases between. CDR3 DNA: TGCGCCAGCAGTGACCAGGCCGGGGAGCTGTTTTTT. Amino acid sequence: CASSDQAGELFF.

This clone came up a few times. This chain's CDR3 is CASRQGYEQYF. The CDR3 coding sequence is TGTGCCAGCCGACAGGGCTACGAGCAGTACTTC. This chain uses TRBV2 with TRBJ2-7, with 7 nucleotides matching TRBD1. The V and J ends lost 8 bases and 3 bases, in that order; junction bases with no gene match: 1. The V gene's germline CDR1 is SNHLY and CDR2 FYNNEI. The CDR3 has 11 residues. Together with reference TRBV2 and TRBJ2-7, the CDR3 gives the full variable domain: EPEVTQTPSHQVTQMGQEVILRCVPISNHLYFYWYRQILGQKVEFLVSFYNNEISEKSEIFDDQFSVERPDGSNFTLKIRSTKLEDSAMYFCASRQGYEQYFGPGTRLTVT.

The genes are TRBV4-1 and TRBJ2-3; maybe TRBD2 (6 bases). The V and J ends lost 4 bases and 6 bases respectively, with 8 bases between them. CDR3 length equals 12 residues. CDR1 and CDR2 (germline): MGHRA, YSYEKL. The CDR3 protein is CASSLRGDTQYF. The CDR3 nucleotides read TGCGCCAGCAGCCTCCGGGGGGATACGCAGTATTTT.

This clone has just one count. The V call is TRBV11-2, the J call TRBJ2-7, with D hard to call. Germline V gene lookup returns CDR1 SGHAT and CDR2 FQNNGV. V was clipped by 1 base and J by 3 bases, with 10 bases between them. This CDR3 has 14 amino acids. CDR3 nucleotide sequence: TGTGCCAGCAGCTTAGTAGTTAGCAGCTACGAGCAGTACTTC. It translates to CASSLVVSSYEQYF.